What follows describes a single TCR beta chain. Its specificity is unknown. Each CDR3 protein is one row after TCRdb ran MiXCR on the RT-PCR reads. This table holds roughly 760,000 distinct CDR3 sequences, 21% found once. These data originate in a study of response to subunit inactivated influenza vaccine. Regarding the study as a whole: The authors put forward the suggestion that each seasonal influenza vaccination may bring in only a limited number of new T cells.

This CDR3 region has 12 residues. The germline V and J ends were trimmed by 4 bases and 8 bases, with 9 bases remaining between them. Germline CDR1 reads LGHDT; CDR2 reads YNNKEL (reference sequence). V is TRBV3-1 and J is TRBJ2-1, with D unclear. This receptor was obtained from a man aged 50 to 60 who received an inactivated influenza vaccine. Sample: PBMCs from blood, taken around 5 days after vaccination. In DNA, the CDR3 is TGTGCCAGCAGCCGTCGGACCCATGAGCAGTTCTTC. This encodes CASSRRTHEQFF.